The 27 T cell receptor delta chains below all came from one sample that was sequenced in a study of delta chains in infants with herpesvirus infections. PBMC RNA was reverse transcribed using gamma-chain- and delta-chain-specific primers. TCRdb re-called clones from the RT-PCR reads via CATT. The sample yields over a thousand delta-chain clones, about 8.9% seen once. The sequencing here drew on peripheral blood, taken at time point 2 of longitudinal follow-up. These receptors came from a human donor who was a Ugandan infant, either HIV-exposed or HIV-unexposed (not recorded which).

This chain links TRDV1 with TRDJ1, with 7 bases fitting TRDD2. V lost 2 bases, J lost 0 bases, and 30 bases stayed unmatched. Germline V gene lookup returns CDR1 TSWWSYY and CDR2 QGS. The CDR3 is 24 amino acids. CDR3 region: CALGEKFLLRGILMSPLYTDKLIF. The CDR3 DNA is TGTGCTCTTGGGGAAAAGTTCCTACTAAGGGGAATACTCATGAGCCCTTTATACACCGATAAACTCATCTTT.

By sample share, this clone is large. The chain has TRDV1 and TRDJ1; maybe TRDD3 (5 bases). The CDR3 spans 17 residues. The V gene lost 4 bases and the J gene lost 5 bases, with 23 bases spanning the gap. Germline V gene sequence: CDR1 TSWWSYY, CDR2 QGS. The CDR3 DNA sequence: TGTGCTCTTGGGGGGGCTTTGGATAAGGGCTGTGGGGATAAACTCATCTTT. This gives the protein CALGGALDKGCGDKLIF.

This clone is labeled large. The chain carries TRDV2 and TRDJ3; 7 bases are a match to TRDD3. Germline V gene sequence: CDR1 GEAIGNYY, CDR2 EKD. The CDR3 totals 24 residues. The junction had 23 bases not matched to a gene; V was cut back by 1 base and J by 0 bases. CDR3 sequence reads: CACDTVDQERYWGTSSWDTRQMFF. The CDR3 DNA is TGTGCCTGTGACACTGTCGACCAGGAGCGGTACTGGGGTACGAGCTCCTGGGACACCCGACAGATGTTTTTC.

This sequence joins TRDV2 and TRDJ1; D may be TRDD3 (5 bases). The CDR3 runs 19 residues. V lost 0 bases, J lost 3 bases, and 25 bases lay in between. Germline assignment: CDR1 GEAIGNYY and CDR2 EKD. CDR3 amino acids: CACDTGYLLWTEGPDKLIF. For the CDR3, the DNA is TGTGCCTGTGACACCGGATATCTCTTGTGGACCGAGGGGCCCGATAAACTCATCTTT.

Details on this clone: A much larger clone sits a single nucleotide away, making a read error possible. The chain recombines TRDV1 with TRDJ1; tentatively, D is TRDD3 (6 bases). The CDR3 consists of 19 residues. CDR1 is TSWWSYY, CDR2 QGS, per germline. The CDR3 sequence: CAIGDGLLAGEPYTDKLIF. CDR3 bases: TGTGCTATTGGGGACGGGCTCTTGGCTGGGGAACCGTACACCGATAAACTCATCTTT.

In this sample, this clone is medium-sized. The sample has other DNA sequences that encode this CDR3 too. The rearrangement uses TRDV1 and TRDJ1, with D perhaps matching TRDD3 (5 bases). This CDR3 is built from 18 residues. Per the germline V gene, CDR1 is TSWWSYY and CDR2 is QGS. The V end lost 5 bases, the J end lost 0 bases, and 22 bases lay between the germline ends. In nucleotides, the CDR3 is TGTGCTCTTGGGAATCTTTTCCGGGATGCACCGTACACCGATAAACTCATCTTT. Residues: CALGNLFRDAPYTDKLIF.

As concerns this clone: Other DNA sequences of this sample code for an identical CDR3. The V call is TRDV1, the J call TRDJ1; either TRDD2 or TRDD3 may supply D (5 bases each). V was pared by 0 bases and J by 1 base, with 24 bases between. Germline CDR1 reads TSWWSYY; CDR2 reads QGS. The CDR3 has 20 residues. This CDR3 is CALGELLLIPRGMLTDKLIF. For the CDR3, the DNA is TGTGCTCTTGGGGAACTCCTCCTAATCCCCCGTGGGATGCTCACCGATAAACTCATCTTT.

This clone was picked up a small number of times. V usage is TRDV3 and J usage is TRDJ1; TRDD2 matches at 7 bases. The CDR3 runs 19 residues. Trimming took 1 base from V and 3 from J; bases not matched to a gene: 23. The germline V gene has CDR1 TVYSNPD and CDR2 GDNSRS (reference sequence). The CDR3 spells CAFTIPTVTRGGLSDKLIF. In DNA, the CDR3 is TGTGCCTTTACCATTCCTACGGTTACCCGTGGTGGGTTGTCCGATAAACTCATCTTT.

Only a few counts were recorded for this clone. The rearrangement links TRDV1 to TRDJ1; 7 nucleotides agree with TRDD2. The trim removed 5 bases at V and 1 base at J, leaving 13 bases unmatched. There are 17 residues in the CDR3. The germline V gene has CDR1 TSWWSYY and CDR2 QGS. The CDR3 nucleotides read TGTGCTCTTGGGAACCCGCAGGCCTTCCTGAGCACCGATAAACTCATCTTT. Translating gives CALGNPQAFLSTDKLIF.

This clone is classed as large. J is TRDJ1 and V is TRDV1, with 10 nucleotides matching TRDD3. From germline, CDR1 is TSWWSYY and CDR2 QGS. This CDR3 spans 20 amino acids. Trimming cost V 0 bases and J 10 bases; bases outside gene matches: 23. The CDR3 bases are TGTGCTCTTGGGGAACTGAAGTTTCCTATGACTGGCTGGGGGATAAAAGCACTCATCTTT. This encodes CALGELKFPMTGWGIKALIF.

In this sample, this clone turned up a few times. The chain employs TRDV1 and TRDJ1; 7 bases fit TRDD3. Trimming at V came to 4 bases and at J to 4 bases, leaving 21 bases not matched to a gene. This CDR3 has 19 residues. The V gene's germline CDR1 is TSWWSYY and CDR2 QGS. CDR3 protein: CALGARGEGPGYRGDKLIF. CDR3 nucleotides: TGTGCTCTTGGGGCGCGAGGTGAGGGCCCGGGATACAGGGGCGATAAACTCATCTTT.

A remark on this clone: Other DNA sequences of this sample code for an identical CDR3. V gene TRDV1 combines with J gene TRDJ1, with 13 bases matching TRDD3. In the absence of a J gene in TCRdb, the DNA was matched to germline to assign it here. J lost 0 bases, V lost 6 bases, and 28 bases had no gene match. There are 24 residues in the CDR3. CDR1 and CDR2 from the germline V gene are TSWWSYY and QGS. The CDR3 loop is CALGDQFPDPKYWGIRPYTDKLIF. The CDR3 bases are TGTGCTCTTGGCGACCAATTCCCTGATCCGAAGTACTGGGGGATACGCCCATACACCGATAAACTCATCTTT.

The CDR3 loop is CACDTVGDTAAQLFF. In DNA, the CDR3 is TGTGCCTGTGACACCGTGGGGGATACTGCAGCACAACTCTTCTTT. The gene calls are TRDV2 and TRDJ2; 10 bases line up with TRDD3. Matching the DNA to germline supplied the J gene, which TCRdb does not give. The germline V gene encodes CDR1 GEAIGNYY and CDR2 EKD. This CDR3 spans 15 amino acids. Trimming removed 0 bases from V and 6 bases from J; junction bases left unmatched: 3.

A word on this clone: It is likely a read error: a sequence one base away is far more abundant. The chain has TRDV2 and TRDJ1; TRDD3 matches at 10 bases. In the absence of a J gene in TCRdb, the DNA was matched to germline to assign it here. This CDR3 spans 16 amino acids. CDR1 and CDR2 from the germline V gene are GEAIGNYY and EKD. After removal of 3 bases from V and 1 base from J, the junction contained 7 bases not matched to a gene. The CDR3 sequence: CACDAVGDTSTDKLIF. The CDR3 region has the DNA TGTGCCTGTGACGCCGTGGGGGATACAAGCACCGATAAACTCATCTTT.

The rearrangement joins TRDV1 to TRDJ1; 9 bases line up with TRDD3. The CDR3 is 22 amino acids. Germline values: CDR1 TSWWSYY, CDR2 QGS. With 0 bases clipped from V and 2 bases from J, the junction kept 22 bases outside the gene matches. The CDR3 nucleotides are TGTGCTCTTGGGGAACTGAGTAGGTTCCTACGGGCTGGGGGATCCGCTACCGATAAACTCATCTTT. It encodes CALGELSRFLRAGGSATDKLIF.

This clone was recorded once. The V gene is TRDV3, the J gene TRDJ2; TRDD3 matches 13 bases. TCRdb leaves out the J gene; it was filled in here by matching the DNA to germline. The CDR3 contains 19 residues. Germline-derived CDR1 and CDR2 are TVYSNPD and GDNSRS (reference sequence). With 5 bases clipped from V and 0 bases from J, the junction kept 15 bases outside the gene matches. CDR3 nucleotides: TGTGCCAGCTTTCGTACTGGGGGATACGGGGGTTCTTTGACAGCACAACTCTTCTTT. It encodes CASFRTGGYGGSLTAQLFF.

This clone turned up a few times. The chain is built from TRDV1 and TRDJ1; tentative D call: TRDD3 (6 bases). CDR3 length: 21 amino acids. V lost 3 bases and J lost 0, with 29 bases in between. Germline CDR1 TSWWSYY, CDR2 QGS. This CDR3 is CALGDIPLMGGTTYYTDKLIF. The CDR3 DNA reads as TGTGCTCTTGGGGATATCCCTCTTATGGGGGGGACAACTTATTACACCGATAAACTCATCTTT.

By sample fraction, this clone is large. The chain recombines TRDV1 with TRDJ1; TRDD3 matches 10 bases. V trimming: 1 base; J trimming: 10 bases; junction bases outside the gene matches: 21. The germline CDR1 and CDR2 sequences are TSWWSYY and QGS. The CDR3 has 19 amino acids. In nucleotides, the CDR3 is TGTGCTCTTGGGGAACCCCTCCTTCCAGTACTGGGGGATTCAGGGGGACTCATCTTT. This sequence encodes CALGEPLLPVLGDSGGLIF.

By its share, this clone is medium-sized. The chain has TRDV1 and TRDJ1, with 12 positions matching TRDD3. The V gene's germline CDR1 is TSWWSYY and CDR2 QGS. V lost 0 bases and J lost 1; bases outside the gene matches: 12. This CDR3 is built from 20 residues. CDR3 amino acids: CALGELPTELGDTRTDKLIF. CDR3 DNA sequence: TGTGCTCTTGGGGAACTTCCTACAGAACTGGGGGATACTCGCACCGATAAACTCATCTTT.

Of note for this clone: A read error is possible here, since a much larger clone lies one base away. The sample contains more than one DNA sequence encoding this CDR3. This chain connects TRDV3 to TRDJ1; D possibly corresponds to TRDD2 (9 bases). TCRdb gives no J gene; it was assigned here by matching the DNA to germline. Germline lookup yields CDR1 TVYSNPD and CDR2 GDNSRS (reference sequence). The CDR3 is 20 amino acids. V was clipped by 3 bases and J by 0 bases, with 32 bases between them. The CDR3 region has the DNA TGTGCCTTCAATGGGCCCGCCTTCCTACCTGGGGGACCATACACCGATAAACTCATCTTT. Its translation is CAFNGPAFLPGGPYTDKLIF.

This clone rates as large. This rearrangement joins TRDV1 to TRDJ1; TRDD3 aligns across 12 bases. Germline V gene lookup returns CDR1 TSWWSYY and CDR2 QGS. The CDR3 has 25 amino acids. With V trimmed by 2 bases and J by 0 bases, 28 bases remained unmatched. The CDR3: CALGEYSPSRSTGGYLGEYTDKLIF. CDR3 coding DNA: TGTGCTCTTGGGGAATATTCACCCTCCCGTAGCACTGGGGGATACCTCGGGGAGTACACCGATAAACTCATCTTT.

This clone has just a few counts. A much larger clonotype is one base distant, so this may be a read error. J is TRDJ3 and V is TRDV2; 7 bases agree with TRDD3. This CDR3 comprises 19 residues. CDR1 is GEAIGNYY, CDR2 EKD, per germline. The V gene end was trimmed by 3 bases and the J gene end by 1 base; junction bases not matched to a gene: 11. The CDR3 DNA is TGTGCCTGTGACGCCGCCGCTGGGGGCCCATCCTGGGACACCCGACAGATGTTTTTC. It translates to CACDAAAGGPSWDTRQMFF.

To note about this clone: A much larger clone lies one base from this, so it may be a read error. The sample contains more than one DNA sequence encoding this CDR3. Without a V gene call, the J gene is given as TRDJ1; TRDD3 is taken as the D call from the table, unchecked against the DNA. This CDR3 has 17 residues. The CDR3 DNA reads as TGCGCTGTGGGGTGTCGCTGGGTTCTATCGTACACCGATAAACTCATCTTT. This encodes CAVGCRWVLSYTDKLIF.

This clone has a handful of counts. The gene calls are TRDV2 and TRDJ1; D is possibly TRDD3 (6 bases). V was clipped by 2 bases and J by 1 base, with 13 bases between them. Germline CDR1 is GEAIGNYY and CDR2 is EKD. The CDR3 is 15 residues long. CDR3 nucleotide sequence: TGTGCCTGTGACATTCGTACTGGGACCACCGATAAACTCATCTTT. Encoded protein: CACDIRTGTTDKLIF.

This chain uses TRDV1 with TRDJ1; a possible D gene is TRDD3 (10 bases). The V gene's germline CDR1 is TSWWSYY and CDR2 QGS. The germline V and J ends were trimmed by 4 bases and 4 bases, with 40 bases remaining between them. The CDR3 spans 23 residues. This chain's CDR3 is CALGGSSFLRTSWYWGIVDKLIF. The CDR3 DNA sequence: TGTGCTCTTGGGGGGTCTTCCTTCCTACGAACTAGCTGGTACTGGGGGATTGTCGATAAACTCATCTTT.

This clone showed up just a few times. V and J are TRDV2 and TRDJ1; the match to TRDD2 covers 7 bases. Germline V CDR1 and CDR2: GEAIGNYY, EKD. The V and J ends lost 0 bases and 9 bases, in that order; junction bases with no gene match: 15. The CDR3 totals 16 residues. The CDR3 is CACDTRSYSLTRELIF. CDR3 sequence (DNA): TGTGCCTGTGACACCCGTTCCTACTCCCTGACGAGAGAACTCATCTTT.

By its share, this clone is medium-sized. V usage is TRDV1 and J usage is TRDJ1, with D perhaps TRDD3 (5 bases). CDR1 TSWWSYY and CDR2 QGS come from the germline V gene. The CDR3 loop spans 14 amino acids. V was trimmed by 4 bases and J by 2 bases, leaving 11 bases between them. The CDR3 DNA reads TGTGCTCTTGGGGTTTGGATAGGAACCGATAAACTCATCTTT. This translates into CALGVWIGTDKLIF.